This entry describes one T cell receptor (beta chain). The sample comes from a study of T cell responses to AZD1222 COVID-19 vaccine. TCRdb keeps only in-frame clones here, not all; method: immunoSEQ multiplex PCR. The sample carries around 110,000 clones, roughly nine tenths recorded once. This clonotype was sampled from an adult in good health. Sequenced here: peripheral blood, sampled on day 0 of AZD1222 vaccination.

In DNA, the CDR3 is TGTGCCAGCAGCTTAGTGAGGGGAGGAGTCTATGGCTACACCTTC. It is translated as CASSLVRGGVYGYTF. V and J are TRBV7-9 and TRBJ1-2; perhaps TRBD1 as D (5 bases). Looked up from germline, CDR1 is SEHNR and CDR2 is FQNEAQ (reference sequence). Trimming took off 1 base at V and 4 bases at J, with 13 bases between the two ends. The CDR3 sequence is 15 residues long.